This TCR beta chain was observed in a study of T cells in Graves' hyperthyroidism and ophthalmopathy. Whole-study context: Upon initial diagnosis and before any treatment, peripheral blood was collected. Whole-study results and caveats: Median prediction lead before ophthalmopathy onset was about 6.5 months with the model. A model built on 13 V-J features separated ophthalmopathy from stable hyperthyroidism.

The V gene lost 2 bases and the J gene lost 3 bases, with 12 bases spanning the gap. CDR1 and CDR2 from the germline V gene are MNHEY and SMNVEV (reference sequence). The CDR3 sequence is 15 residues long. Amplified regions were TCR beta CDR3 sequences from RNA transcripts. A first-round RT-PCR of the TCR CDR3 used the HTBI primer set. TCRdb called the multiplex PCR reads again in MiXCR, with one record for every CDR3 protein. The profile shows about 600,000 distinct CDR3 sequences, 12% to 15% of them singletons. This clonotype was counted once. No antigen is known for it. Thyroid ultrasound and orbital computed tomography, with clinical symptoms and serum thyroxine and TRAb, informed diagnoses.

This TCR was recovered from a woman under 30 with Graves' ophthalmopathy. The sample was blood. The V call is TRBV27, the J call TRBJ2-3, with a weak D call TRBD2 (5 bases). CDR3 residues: CASSLILAGTDTQYF. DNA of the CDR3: TGTGCCAGCAGTTTAATTCTAGCCGGAACAGATACGCAGTATTTT.